This TCR beta chain was identified during a study of T cell responses to AZD1222 COVID-19 vaccine. General study results and limits: Mostly white British, mostly female donors; authors suggested clonal diversity may be underestimated.

Assay: immunoSEQ multiplex PCR; the TCRdb copy retains only in-frame clones and omits some. The sample holds about 100,000 clones, 70% to 90% seen once. V lost 8 bases to trimming and J lost 4 bases, with 14 bases between them. The CDR3 contains 13 residues. The V gene's germline CDR1 is SGHTA and CDR2 FQGNSA. With regard to this clone: Its antigen is undetermined.

The receptor was isolated from an adult in good health. The material sequenced was peripheral blood, taken on day 0 of AZD1222 vaccination. This chain connects TRBV7-2 to TRBJ2-5; D may be TRBD1 (6 bases). The chain's CDR3 is CASQGPGGETQYF. The CDR3 nucleotides read TGTGCCAGCCAGGGGCCCGGAGGAGAGACCCAGTACTTC.